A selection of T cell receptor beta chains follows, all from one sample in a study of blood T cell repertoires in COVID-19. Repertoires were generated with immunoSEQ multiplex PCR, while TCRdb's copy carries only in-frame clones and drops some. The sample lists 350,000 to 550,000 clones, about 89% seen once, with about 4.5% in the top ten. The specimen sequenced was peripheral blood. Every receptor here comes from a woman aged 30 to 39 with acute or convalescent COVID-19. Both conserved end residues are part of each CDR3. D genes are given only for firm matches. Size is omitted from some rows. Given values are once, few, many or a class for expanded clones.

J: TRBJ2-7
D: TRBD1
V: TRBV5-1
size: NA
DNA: TGCGCCAGCAGCACGGACAGGGGAAGGTCCTACGAGCAGTACTTC
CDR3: CASSTDRGRSYEQYF

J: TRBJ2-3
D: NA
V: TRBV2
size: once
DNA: TGTGCCAGCAGTGTACGTGCGGGGAGAACAGATACGCAGTATTTT
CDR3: CASSVRAGRTDTQYF

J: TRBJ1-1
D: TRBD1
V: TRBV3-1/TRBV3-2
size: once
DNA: TGTGCCAGCAGCCAAAAAACAGGGGGCGGCACTGAAGCTTTCTTT
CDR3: CASSQKTGGGTEAFF

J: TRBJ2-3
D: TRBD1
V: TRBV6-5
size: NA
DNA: TGTGCCAGCAGTTTGAACAGGGGGGCAGATACGCAGTATTTT
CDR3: CASSLNRGADTQYF

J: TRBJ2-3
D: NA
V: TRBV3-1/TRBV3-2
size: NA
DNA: TGTGCCAGCAGCCGCCGGGGTGCAGATACGCAGTATTTT
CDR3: CASSRRGADTQYF

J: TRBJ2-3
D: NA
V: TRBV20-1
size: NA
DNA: TGCAGTGCTTGCGAGACTGATACGCAGTATTTT
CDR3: CSACETDTQYF

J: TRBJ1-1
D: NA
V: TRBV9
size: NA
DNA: TGTGCCAGCAGCCCAGGGCGACAGGCGGGCACTGAAGCTTTCTTT
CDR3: CASSPGRQAGTEAFF

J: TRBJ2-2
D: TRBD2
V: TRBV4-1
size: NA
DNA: TGCGCCAGCAGCCAAGACGAGGGACTAGTTATTCGGAACACCGGGGAGCTGTTTTTT
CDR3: CASSQDEGLVIRNTGELFF

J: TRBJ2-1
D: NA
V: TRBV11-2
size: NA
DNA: TGTGCCAGCAGCTTAGTGGGTCGCGGGCAGTTCTTC
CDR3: CASSLVGRGQFF

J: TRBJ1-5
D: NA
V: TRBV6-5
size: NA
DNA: TGTGCCAGCAGTAAACGACAGGCGAGCAATCAGCCCCAGCATTTT
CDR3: CASSKRQASNQPQHF

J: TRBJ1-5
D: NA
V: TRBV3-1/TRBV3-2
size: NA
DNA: TGTGCCAGCAGCCAAGATCCTCCAGGGGCTAGCAATCAGCCCCAGCATTTT
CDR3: CASSQDPPGASNQPQHF

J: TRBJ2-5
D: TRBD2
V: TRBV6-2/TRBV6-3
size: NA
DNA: TGTGCCAGCAGTTACGAGCTGAGTGCAAGCGGGGGGTACCAAGAGACCCAGTACTTC
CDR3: CASSYELSASGGYQETQYF

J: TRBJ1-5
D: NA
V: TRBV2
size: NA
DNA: TGTGCCAGCAGTGACTCTAATTACAATCAGCCCCAGCATTTT
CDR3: CASSDSNYNQPQHF

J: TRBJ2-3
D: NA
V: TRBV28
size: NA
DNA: TGTGCCAGCAGTTTACTTTCGGGGGTAGCCGCAGATACGCAGTATTTT
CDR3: CASSLLSGVAADTQYF

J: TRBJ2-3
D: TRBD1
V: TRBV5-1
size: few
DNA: TGCGCCAGCTTGATATCCCGACAGGGGGTAATTCTCGGAGCCGGAGATACGCAGTATTTT
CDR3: CASLISRQGVILGAGDTQYF

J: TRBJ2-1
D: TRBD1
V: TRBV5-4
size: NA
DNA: TGTGCCAGCAGCCCGACTCGGACAGGGAGGTCCTACAATGAGCAGTTCTTC
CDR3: CASSPTRTGRSYNEQFF

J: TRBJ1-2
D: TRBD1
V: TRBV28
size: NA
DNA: TGTGCCAGCAGAAAAACAGGGGGCGCGTATGGCTACACCTTC
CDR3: CASRKTGGAYGYTF

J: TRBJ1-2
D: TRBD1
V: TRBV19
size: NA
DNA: TGTGCCAGTAGTGACCGACAGGGGGCAAGCTATGGCTACACCTTC
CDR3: CASSDRQGASYGYTF

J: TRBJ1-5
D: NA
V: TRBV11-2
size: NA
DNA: TGTGCCAGCAGCTTAGCCCCTCGTCAGCCCCAGCATTTT
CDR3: CASSLAPRQPQHF

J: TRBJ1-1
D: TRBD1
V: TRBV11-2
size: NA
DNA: TGTGCCAGCAGCTTAAACAGGGGTGACACTGAAGCTTTCTTT
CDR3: CASSLNRGDTEAFF

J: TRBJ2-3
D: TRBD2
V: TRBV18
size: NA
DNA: TGTGCCAGCTCACGGCTAGCGGGGCCGACAGATACGCAGTATTTT
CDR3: CASSRLAGPTDTQYF

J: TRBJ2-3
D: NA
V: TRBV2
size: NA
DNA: TGTGCCAGCAATAGGGGGATCGGTGATACGCAGTATTTT
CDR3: CASNRGIGDTQYF

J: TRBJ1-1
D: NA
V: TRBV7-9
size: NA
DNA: TGTGCCAGTCTAACTGTCCTGCCAAACACTGAAGCTTTCTTT
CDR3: CASLTVLPNTEAFF

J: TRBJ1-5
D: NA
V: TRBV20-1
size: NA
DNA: TGCAGTGCTAGTTCGGCAGGGCGGTATAGCAATCAGCCCCAGCATTTT
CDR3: CSASSAGRYSNQPQHF

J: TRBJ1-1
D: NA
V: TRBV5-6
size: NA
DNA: TGTGCCAGCAGCTTTGACTGGAACACTGAAGCTTTCTTT
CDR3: CASSFDWNTEAFF

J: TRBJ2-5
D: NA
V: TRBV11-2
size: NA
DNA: TGTGCCAGCAGCCTACGCGTCACCTCCCCAGAGACCCAGTACTTC
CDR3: CASSLRVTSPETQYF

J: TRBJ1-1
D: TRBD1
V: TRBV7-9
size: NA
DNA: TGTGCCAGCAGCCCACACCGGACAGGGAGGGGTGCTGAAGCTTTCTTT
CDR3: CASSPHRTGRGAEAFF

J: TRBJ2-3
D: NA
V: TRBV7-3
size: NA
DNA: TGTGCCAGCAGCCCGCTGGGCGGCACAGATACGCAGTATTTT
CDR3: CASSPLGGTDTQYF

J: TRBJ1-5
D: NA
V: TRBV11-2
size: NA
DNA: TGTGCCAGCAGCTCGACCGGTGAGGGACTCCAAAATAGCAATCAGCCCCAGCATTTT
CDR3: CASSSTGEGLQNSNQPQHF

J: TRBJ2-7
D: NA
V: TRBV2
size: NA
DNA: TGTGCCAGCAGTGAATATGGATGGAATGCGGGCGAGCAGTACTTC
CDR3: CASSEYGWNAGEQYF

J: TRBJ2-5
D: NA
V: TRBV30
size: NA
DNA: TGTGCCTGGGAAAACAGGGCAGAGACCCAGTACTTC
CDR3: CAWENRAETQYF

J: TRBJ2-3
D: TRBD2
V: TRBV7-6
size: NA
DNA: TGTGCCAGCAGCTTATACGGGGGGGGCCATTTTTCAGATACGCAGTATTTT
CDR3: CASSLYGGGHFSDTQYF

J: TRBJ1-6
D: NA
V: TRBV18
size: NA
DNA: TGTGCCAGCTCACCTGGGACGGGGGATTCACCCCTCCACTTT
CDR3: CASSPGTGDSPLHF

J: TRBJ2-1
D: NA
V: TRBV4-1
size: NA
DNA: TGCGCCAGCAGCCAAGAGCCTGCGGTCCTAAACAATGAGCAGTTCTTC
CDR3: CASSQEPAVLNNEQFF

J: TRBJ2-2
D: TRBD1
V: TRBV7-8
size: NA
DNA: TGTGCCAGCAGCATCCAGACAGGGGTTAACACCGGGGAGCTGTTTTTT
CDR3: CASSIQTGVNTGELFF

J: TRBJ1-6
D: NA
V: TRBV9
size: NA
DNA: TGTGCCAGCAGCGATACAGGACGAGATAATTCACCCCTCCACTTT
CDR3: CASSDTGRDNSPLHF

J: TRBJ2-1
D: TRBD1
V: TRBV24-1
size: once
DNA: TGTGCCACCAGTGGGCCCGGGACAGGGGGTCTTAATGAGCAGTTCTTC
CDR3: CATSGPGTGGLNEQFF